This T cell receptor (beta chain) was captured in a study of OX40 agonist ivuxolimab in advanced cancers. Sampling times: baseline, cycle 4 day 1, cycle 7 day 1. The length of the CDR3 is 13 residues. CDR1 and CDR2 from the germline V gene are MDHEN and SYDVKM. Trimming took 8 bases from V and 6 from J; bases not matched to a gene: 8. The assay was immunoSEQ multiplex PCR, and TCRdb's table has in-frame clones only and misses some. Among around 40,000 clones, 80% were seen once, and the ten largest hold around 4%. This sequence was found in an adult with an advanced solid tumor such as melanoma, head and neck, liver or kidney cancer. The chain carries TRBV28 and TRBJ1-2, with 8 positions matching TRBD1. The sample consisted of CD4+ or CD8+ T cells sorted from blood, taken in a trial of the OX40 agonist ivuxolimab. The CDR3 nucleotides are TGTGCCAGCCTGGACAGGGAGTTTGATGGCTACACCTTC. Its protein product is CASLDREFDGYTF.